This T cell receptor (beta chain) is from a study of blood T cell repertoires in COVID-19. This table comes from immunoSEQ multiplex PCR, and its TCRdb copy is limited to in-frame clones, with some not included. The sample has fewer than 140,000 clones, less than 80% seen once; the top ten hold 6.2%. V was trimmed by 7 bases and J by 3 bases, leaving 12 bases between them. There are 13 residues in the CDR3. The receptor was derived from a man older than 75 with COVID-19, enrolled during active disease. V usage is TRBV12-3 or TRBV12-4 and J usage is TRBJ2-5, with D perhaps TRBD2 (6 bases). The sample was peripheral blood. The CDR3 DNA sequence: TGTGCCAGCACCCAAGGCGGGGAAGAGACCCAGTACTTC. Encoded protein: CASTQGGEETQYF.